These T cell receptor beta chains were read from a single sample in a study of cytomegalovirus exposure and HLA in healthy donors. Profiling relied on immunoSEQ multiplex PCR, and the TCRdb table lists in-frame clones only, not all of them. The sample carries 150,000 to 180,000 clones, 60% to 85% recorded once. Source material: PBMCs. All receptors derive from a woman in her forties in good health and CMV-seronegative. CDR3s include the opening cysteine and the closing phenylalanine or tryptophan. The D gene is left open where the match is weak. A row's size may be missing; if present it is once, few, many or a size class.

TRBJ1-1,.,12,TRBV23-1,once,TGCGCCAGCAGTCTTTCCCCTGTTGAAGCTTTCTTT,CASSLSPVEAFF
TRBJ2-2,TRBD2,15,TRBV13,.,TGTGCCAGCTCCTCCCCGGGGGGATACACCGGGGAGCTGTTTTTT,CASSSPGGYTGELFF
TRBJ2-6,.,17,TRBV2,few,TGTGCCAGCATAGGGCGGACAGTGACCTCTGGGGCCAACGTCCTGACTTTC,CASIGRTVTSGANVLTF
TRBJ2-1,TRBD2,16,TRBV7-9,.,TGTGCCAGCAGCAGACACCGGACTAGCGACAACAATGAGCAGTTCTTC,CASSRHRTSDNNEQFF
TRBJ1-1,.,13,TRBV19,few,TGTGCCAGTAGTATGTATGCGGAAAGATCGTCTTTCTTT,CASSMYAERSSFF
TRBJ1-3,TRBD1,16,TRBV5-1,.,TGCGCCAGCAGCTTGGGCCACAGCAGGGGGACGGACACCATATATTTT,CASSLGHSRGTDTIYF
TRBJ1-2,TRBD1,14,TRBV7-9,.,TGTGCCAGCAGCTTAGAAGGAGGGGGCGATGGCTACACCTTC,CASSLEGGGDGYTF
TRBJ2-5,.,13,TRBV6-6,.,TGTGCCAGCACCTACGACACCCAAGAGACCCAGTACTTC,CASTYDTQETQYF
TRBJ1-2,TRBD1,15,TRBV19,once,TGTGCCAGTACGATCGACAGGGGTCGAAACTATGGCTACACCTTC,CASTIDRGRNYGYTF
TRBJ1-3,.,14,TRBV27,.,TGTGCCACCGGAACAGGGCCTTCTGGAAACACCATATATTTT,CATGTGPSGNTIYF
TRBJ1-1,.,16,TRBV10-2,.,TGCGCCAGCAGTGAGTCGAGAGGGGCGGGAGGAACTGAAGCTTTCTTT,CASSESRGAGGTEAFF
TRBJ1-4,TRBD1,14,TRBV7-7,.,TGTGCTAGCAGCTTAGGACAGGGGAATGAAAAACTGTTTTTT,CASSLGQGNEKLFF
TRBJ1-4,.,13,TRBV6-1,.,TGTGCCAGCAGGGACTTAATGGGCGAAAAACTGTTTTTT,CASRDLMGEKLFF
TRBJ1-5,.,13,TRBV19,few,TGTGCCAGTACTTGGGGTGCGGGTCAGCCCCAGCATTTT,CASTWGAGQPQHF
TRBJ1-1,.,15,TRBV5-1,.,TGCGCCAGCAGCTCGGGCCAGGGTTGGAACACTGAAGCTTTCTTT,CASSSGQGWNTEAFF
TRBJ2-7,TRBD2,15,TRBV10-2,.,TGCGCCAGCAGTGGGCTAGCGGGGGTAGTCGACGAGCAGTACTTC,CASSGLAGVVDEQYF
TRBJ1-4,.,15,TRBV21-1,.,TGTGCCAGCAGCAAGTGGGGGGAAACTAATGAAAAACTGTTTTTT,CASSKWGETNEKLFF
TRBJ1-2,.,13,TRBV5-4,.,TGTGCCAGCAGCTTGGGGGCCGGCTATGGCTACACCTTC,CASSLGAGYGYTF